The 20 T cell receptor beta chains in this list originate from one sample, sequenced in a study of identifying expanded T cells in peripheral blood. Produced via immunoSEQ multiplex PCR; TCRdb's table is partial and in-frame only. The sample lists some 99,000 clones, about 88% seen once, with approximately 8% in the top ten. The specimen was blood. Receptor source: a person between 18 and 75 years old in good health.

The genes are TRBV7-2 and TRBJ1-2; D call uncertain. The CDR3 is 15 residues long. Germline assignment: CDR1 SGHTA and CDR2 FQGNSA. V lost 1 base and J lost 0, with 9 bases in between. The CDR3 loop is CASSLGVTANYGYTF. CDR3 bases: TGTGCCAGCAGCTTAGGAGTTACCGCTAACTATGGCTACACCTTC.

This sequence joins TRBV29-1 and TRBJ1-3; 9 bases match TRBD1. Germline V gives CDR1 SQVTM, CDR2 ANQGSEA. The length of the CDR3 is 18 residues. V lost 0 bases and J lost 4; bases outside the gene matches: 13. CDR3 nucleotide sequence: TGCAGCGTTGAAGATCTTCGGGACAGGGTATTGAGGGGAAACACCATATATTTT. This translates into CSVEDLRDRVLRGNTIYF.

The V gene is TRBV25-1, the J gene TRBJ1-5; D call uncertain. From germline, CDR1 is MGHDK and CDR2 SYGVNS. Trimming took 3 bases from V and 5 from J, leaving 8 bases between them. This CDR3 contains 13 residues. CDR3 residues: CASSDRRDQPQHF. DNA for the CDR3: TGTGCCAGCAGTGACCGAAGAGATCAGCCCCAGCATTTT.

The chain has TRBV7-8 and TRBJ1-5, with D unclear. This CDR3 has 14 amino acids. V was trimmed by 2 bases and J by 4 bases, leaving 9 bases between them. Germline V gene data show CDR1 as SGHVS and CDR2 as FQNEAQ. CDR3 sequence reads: CASSLLVGNQPQHF. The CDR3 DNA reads TGTGCCAGCAGCTTATTAGTGGGGAATCAGCCCCAGCATTTT.

The DNA for the CDR3 is TGTGCCTGGAGTGTCGGTGGTTATGGCTACACCTTC. Residues: CAWSVGGYGYTF. This chain links TRBV30 with TRBJ1-2; D unclear. This CDR3 spans 12 amino acids. V lost 0 bases and J lost 5, with 7 bases in between. Germline CDR1 and CDR2: GTSNPN and SVGIG (reference sequence).

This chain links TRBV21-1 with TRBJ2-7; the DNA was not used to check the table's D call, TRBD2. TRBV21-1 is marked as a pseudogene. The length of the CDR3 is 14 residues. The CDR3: CASSKEGGTNEQYF. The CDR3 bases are TGTGCCAGCAGCAAAGAGGGGGGGACAAACGAGCAGTACTTC.

DNA for the CDR3: TGTGCCAGCACTGACAGGGGTAACAATCAGCCCCAGCATTTT. It encodes CASTDRGNNQPQHF. The V and J genes are TRBV6-1 and TRBJ1-5, with TRBD1 matching over 8 bases. V shed 7 bases, J shed 3 bases, and the junction held 5 bases outside the gene matches. The CDR3 spans 14 residues. The germline V gene encodes CDR1 MNHNS and CDR2 SASEGT.

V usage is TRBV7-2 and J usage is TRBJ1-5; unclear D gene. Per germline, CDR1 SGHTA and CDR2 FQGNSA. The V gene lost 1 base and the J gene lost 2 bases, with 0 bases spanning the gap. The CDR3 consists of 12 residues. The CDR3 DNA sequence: TGTGCCAGCAGCTTAGGCAATCAGCCCCAGCATTTT. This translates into CASSLGNQPQHF.

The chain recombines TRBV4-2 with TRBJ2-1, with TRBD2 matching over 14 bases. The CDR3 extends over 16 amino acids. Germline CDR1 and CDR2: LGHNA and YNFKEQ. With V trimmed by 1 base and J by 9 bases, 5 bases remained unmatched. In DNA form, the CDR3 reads TGTGCCAGCAGCCAAGGACTAGCGGGGGGGCAGGGTGAGCAGTTCTTC. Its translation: CASSQGLAGGQGEQFF.

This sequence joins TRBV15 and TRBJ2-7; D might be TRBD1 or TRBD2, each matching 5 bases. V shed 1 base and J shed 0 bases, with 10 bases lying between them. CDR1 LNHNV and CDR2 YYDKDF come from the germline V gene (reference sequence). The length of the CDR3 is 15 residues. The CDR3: CATSRGGAGSYEQYF. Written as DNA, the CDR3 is TGTGCCACCAGCAGAGGAGGGGCAGGCTCCTACGAGCAGTACTTC. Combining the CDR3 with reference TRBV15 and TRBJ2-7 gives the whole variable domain DAMVIQNPRYQVTQFGKPVTLSCSQTLNHNVMYWYQQKSSQAPKLLFHYYDKDFNNEADTPDNFQSRRPNTSFCFLDIRSPGLGDTAMYLCATSRGGAGSYEQYFGPGTRLTVT.

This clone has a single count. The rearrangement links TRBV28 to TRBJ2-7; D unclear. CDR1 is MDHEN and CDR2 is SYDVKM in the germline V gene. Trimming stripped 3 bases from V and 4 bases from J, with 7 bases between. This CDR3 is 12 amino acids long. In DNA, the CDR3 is TGTGCCAGCAGTTTTCAGCCTTACGAGCAGTACTTC. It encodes CASSFQPYEQYF.

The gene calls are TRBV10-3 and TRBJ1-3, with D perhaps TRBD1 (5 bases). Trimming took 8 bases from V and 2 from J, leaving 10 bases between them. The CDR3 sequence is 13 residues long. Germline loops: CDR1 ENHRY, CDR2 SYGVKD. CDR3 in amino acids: CAIGGGAGNTIYF. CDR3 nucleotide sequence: TGTGCCATCGGCGGAGGGGCTGGAAACACCATATATTTT.

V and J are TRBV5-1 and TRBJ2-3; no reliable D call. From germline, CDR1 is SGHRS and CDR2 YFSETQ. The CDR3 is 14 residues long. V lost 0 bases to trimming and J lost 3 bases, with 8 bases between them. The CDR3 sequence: CASSLVGPTDTQYF. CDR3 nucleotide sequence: TGCGCCAGCAGCTTGGTGGGTCCTACAGATACGCAGTATTTT.

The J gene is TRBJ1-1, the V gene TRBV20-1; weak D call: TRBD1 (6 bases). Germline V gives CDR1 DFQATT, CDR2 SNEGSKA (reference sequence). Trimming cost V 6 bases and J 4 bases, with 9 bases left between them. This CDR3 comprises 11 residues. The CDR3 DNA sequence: TGCAGTGCAGACAGGTTCACTGAAGCTTTCTTT. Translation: CSADRFTEAFF.

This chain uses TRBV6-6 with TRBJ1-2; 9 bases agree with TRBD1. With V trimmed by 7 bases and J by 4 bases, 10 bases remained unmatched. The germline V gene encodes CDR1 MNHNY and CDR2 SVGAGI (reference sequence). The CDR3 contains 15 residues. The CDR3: CASTYGRDRAYGYTF. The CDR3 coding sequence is TGTGCCAGCACCTACGGGCGGGACAGGGCCTATGGCTACACCTTC.

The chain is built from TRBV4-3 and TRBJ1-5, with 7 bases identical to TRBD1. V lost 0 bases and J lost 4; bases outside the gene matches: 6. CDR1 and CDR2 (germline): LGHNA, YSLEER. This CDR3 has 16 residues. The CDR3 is CASSQDYRGGNQPQHF. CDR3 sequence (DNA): TGCGCCAGCAGCCAAGATTACAGGGGTGGTAATCAGCCCCAGCATTTT.

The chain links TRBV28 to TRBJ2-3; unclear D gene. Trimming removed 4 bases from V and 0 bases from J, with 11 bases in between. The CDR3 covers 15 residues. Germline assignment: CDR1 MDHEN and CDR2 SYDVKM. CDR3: CASSSPDVSTDTQYF. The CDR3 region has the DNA TGTGCCAGCAGTTCCCCCGACGTGAGCACAGATACGCAGTATTTT.

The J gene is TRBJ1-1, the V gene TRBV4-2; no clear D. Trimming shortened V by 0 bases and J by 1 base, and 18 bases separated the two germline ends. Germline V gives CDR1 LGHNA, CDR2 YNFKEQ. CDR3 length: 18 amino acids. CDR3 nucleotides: TGTGCCAGCAGCCAAGACCGGTCCAGTACCTCGGAGAACACTGAAGCTTTCTTT. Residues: CASSQDRSSTSENTEAFF.

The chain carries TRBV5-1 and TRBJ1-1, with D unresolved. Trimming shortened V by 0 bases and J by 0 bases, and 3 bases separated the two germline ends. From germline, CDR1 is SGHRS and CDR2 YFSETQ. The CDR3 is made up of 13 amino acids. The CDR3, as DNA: TGCGCCAGCAGCTTGGTAGTGAACACTGAAGCTTTCTTT. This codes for CASSLVVNTEAFF.

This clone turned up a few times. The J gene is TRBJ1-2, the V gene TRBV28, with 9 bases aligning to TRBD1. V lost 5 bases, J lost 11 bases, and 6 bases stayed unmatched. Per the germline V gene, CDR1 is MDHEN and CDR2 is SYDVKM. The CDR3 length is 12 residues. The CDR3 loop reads CASSTDRGSYTF. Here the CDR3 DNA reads TGTGCCAGCAGTACGGACAGGGGCAGTTACACCTTC.